This T cell receptor beta chain came from a study of blood T cell repertoires in COVID-19. The method was immunoSEQ multiplex PCR; TCRdb's version includes in-frame clones alone and lacks a portion of them. The top ten clones hold 7.3% of a sample with tens of thousands of clones, over 75% of them seen once. The length of the CDR3 is 13 residues. Germline V gene sequence: CDR1 SGDLS, CDR2 YYNGEE. Trimming removed 3 bases at V and 9 bases at J, with 13 bases between. The Seattle patients, enrolled during active infection, were followed longitudinally. The rearrangement joins TRBV9 to TRBJ1-3; no definite D call. The sequence was obtained from a man aged 35 to 55 with COVID-19, enrolled during active disease. Sequencing was performed on peripheral blood. CDR3 protein: CASSATPGSTIYF. The CDR3, as DNA: TGTGCCAGCAGCGCGACCCCGGGGAGCACCATATATTTT. Variable domain in full (rest from reference TRBV9 and TRBJ1-3): DSGVTQTPKHLITATGQRVTLRCSPRSGDLSVYWYQQSLDQGLQFLIQYYNGEERAKGNILERFSAQQFPDLHSELNLSSLELGDSALYFCASSATPGSTIYFGEGSWLTVV.